Listed below are T cell receptor beta chains from one sample, sequenced in a study of regulatory T cells in long-lasting Graves disease. TCRdb reanalysed the multiplex PCR reads using MiXCR and keeps one entry per CDR3 protein. The sample holds 400,000 to 550,000 distinct CDR3 sequences, 14% to 15% seen once. The same data also went into a second study, on T cells in Graves' hyperthyroidism and ophthalmopathy.

The material was peripheral blood mononuclear cells (PBMCs), obtained at new diagnosis, from a patient treated with antithyroid drugs. The source is a woman between 25 and 40 years old with Graves disease. Each CDR3 is given with its conserved first and last residue. A D gene is named only where the DNA matches it firmly. Expanded clones are given a class, and other clones once, few, many or no size at all.

len	v_gene	j_gene	abundance	d_gene	CDR3aa	CDR3nt
15	TRBV6-1	TRBJ2-1	many	TRBD2	CASTGTSGSIDEQFF	TGTGCCAGCACCGGGACTAGCGGGAGTATCGATGAGCAGTTCTTC
13	TRBV3-1	TRBJ2-1	many	TRBD2	CAAGSGRKNEQFF	TGTGCCGCGGGCAGCGGGAGGAAGAATGAGCAGTTCTTC
13	TRBV7-9	TRBJ2-1	.	.	CASSPIGPREQFF	TGTGCCAGCAGCCCGATCGGTCCCCGTGAGCAGTTCTTC
16	TRBV13	TRBJ1-1	many	.	CASSLETLGVSTEAFF	TGTGCCAGCAGCTTAGAGACCTTAGGGGTAAGCACTGAAGCTTTCTTT
21	TRBV7-9	TRBJ2-1	few	TRBD2	CASSTPGLAGGPSFSYNEQFF	TGTGCCAGCAGCACCCCGGGACTAGCGGGAGGGCCCTCATTCTCCTACAATGAGCAGTTCTTC
16	TRBV27	TRBJ2-2	few	.	CASSFSRTPYTGELFF	TGTGCCAGCAGTTTCTCCAGGACTCCCTACACCGGGGAGCTGTTTTTT
16	TRBV19	TRBJ2-2	few	TRBD2	CASSRRGLAETGELFF	TGTGCCAGTAGTCGCCGGGGACTAGCGGAAACCGGGGAGCTGTTTTTT
14	TRBV6-1	TRBJ2-5	.	.	CASRQGVGQETQYF	TGTGCCAGCAGACAGGGAGTTGGGCAAGAGACCCAGTACTTC
13	TRBV9	TRBJ2-4	many	.	CASSVGDEAIQYF	TGTGCCAGCAGCGTAGGGGACGAGGCCATTCAGTACTTC
16	TRBV28	TRBJ2-7	.	TRBD2	CASSSRSSGRIYEQYF	TGTGCCAGCAGTTCCCGATCTAGCGGGAGAATCTACGAGCAGTACTTC
14	TRBV5-8	TRBJ2-5	.	TRBD2	CASSSGLAGGTQYF	TGTGCCAGCAGCTCGGGACTAGCGGGAGGAACCCAGTACTTC
15	TRBV3-1	TRBJ1-5	many	TRBD1	CASSVGQGARQPQHF	TGTGCCAGCAGCGTCGGACAGGGGGCACGACAGCCCCAGCATTTT
15	TRBV14	TRBJ2-5	many	TRBD1	CASSLTTGVVETQYF	TGTGCCAGCAGCCTTACGACAGGGGTGGTGGAGACCCAGTACTTC
14	TRBV3-1	TRBJ1-1	many	.	CASSHGGSNTEAFF	TGTGCCAGCAGCCACGGCGGGTCGAACACTGAAGCTTTCTTT
14	TRBV5-1	TRBJ1-1	few	.	CASRDGGGNTEAFF	TGCGCCAGCAGGGATGGCGGGGGGAACACTGAAGCTTTCTTT
13	TRBV6-1	TRBJ1-2	many	.	CASSENRGYGYTF	TGTGCCAGCAGTGAGAACAGAGGCTATGGCTACACCTTC
14	TRBV6-1	TRBJ2-7	many	.	CASSDGLGTYEQYF	TGTGCCAGCAGTGACGGTCTGGGGACCTACGAGCAGTACTTC
13	TRBV27	TRBJ1-1	.	.	CASSYSGTTEAFF	TGTGCCAGCAGTTACTCAGGGACCACTGAAGCTTTCTTT